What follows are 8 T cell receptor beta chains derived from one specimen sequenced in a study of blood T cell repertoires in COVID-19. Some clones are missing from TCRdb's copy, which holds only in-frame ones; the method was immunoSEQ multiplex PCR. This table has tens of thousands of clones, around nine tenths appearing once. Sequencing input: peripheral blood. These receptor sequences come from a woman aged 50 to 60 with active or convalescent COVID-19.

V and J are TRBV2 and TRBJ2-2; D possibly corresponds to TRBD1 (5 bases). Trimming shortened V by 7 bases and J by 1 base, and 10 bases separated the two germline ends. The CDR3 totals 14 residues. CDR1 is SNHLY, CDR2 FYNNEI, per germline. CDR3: CASKHRWNTGELFF. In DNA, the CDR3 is TGTGCCAGCAAACACAGGTGGAACACCGGGGAGCTGTTTTTT.

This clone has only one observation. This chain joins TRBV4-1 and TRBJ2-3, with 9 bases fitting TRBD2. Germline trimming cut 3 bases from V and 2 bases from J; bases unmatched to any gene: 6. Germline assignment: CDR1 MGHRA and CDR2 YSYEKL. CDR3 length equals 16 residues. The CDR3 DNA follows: TGCGCCAGCAGCCACCGCCTAGCGGGGATCACAGATACGCAGTATTTT. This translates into CASSHRLAGITDTQYF.

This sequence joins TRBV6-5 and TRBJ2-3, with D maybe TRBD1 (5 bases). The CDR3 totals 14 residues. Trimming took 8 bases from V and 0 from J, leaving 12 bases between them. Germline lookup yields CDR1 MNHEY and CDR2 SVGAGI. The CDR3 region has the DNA TGTGCCAGCCGGCAGACAGCTAGCACAGATACGCAGTATTTT. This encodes CASRQTASTDTQYF.

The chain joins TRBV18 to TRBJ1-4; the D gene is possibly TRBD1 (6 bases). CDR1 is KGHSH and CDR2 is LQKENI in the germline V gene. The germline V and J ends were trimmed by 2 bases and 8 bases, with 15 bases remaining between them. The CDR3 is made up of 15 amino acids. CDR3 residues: CASSPGGPGVEKLFF. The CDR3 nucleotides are TGTGCCAGCTCACCAGGCGGGCCAGGGGTCGAAAAACTGTTTTTT.

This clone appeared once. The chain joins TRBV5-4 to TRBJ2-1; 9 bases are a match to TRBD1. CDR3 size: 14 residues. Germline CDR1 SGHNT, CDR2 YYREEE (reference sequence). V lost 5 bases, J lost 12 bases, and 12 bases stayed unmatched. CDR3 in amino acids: CASSSRSGTGMQFF. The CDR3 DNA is TGTGCCAGCAGTTCTCGCTCCGGGACAGGGATGCAGTTCTTC.

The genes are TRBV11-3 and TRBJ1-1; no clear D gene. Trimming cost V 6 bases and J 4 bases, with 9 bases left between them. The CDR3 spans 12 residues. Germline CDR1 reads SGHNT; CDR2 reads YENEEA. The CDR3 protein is CASRGRATEAFF. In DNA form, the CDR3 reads TGTGCCAGCAGAGGGAGGGCCACTGAAGCTTTCTTT.

The CDR3 is CASSPPGGRAQFF. For the CDR3, the DNA is TGTGCCAGCAGTCCCCCGGGTGGGAGGGCGCAGTTCTTC. This sequence joins TRBV6-5 and TRBJ2-1; 7 positions match TRBD2. This CDR3 comprises 13 residues. Looked up from germline, CDR1 is MNHEY and CDR2 is SVGAGI. Losses at the gene ends were 5 bases for V and 12 bases for J; bases not matched to a gene: 10.

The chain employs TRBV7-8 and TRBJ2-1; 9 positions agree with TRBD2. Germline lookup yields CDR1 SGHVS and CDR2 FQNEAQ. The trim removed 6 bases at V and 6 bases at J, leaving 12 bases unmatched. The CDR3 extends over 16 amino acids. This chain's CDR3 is CASRSPGTSWSNEQFF. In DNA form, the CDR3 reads TGTGCCAGCAGGTCACCCGGGACTAGCTGGAGCAATGAGCAGTTCTTC.